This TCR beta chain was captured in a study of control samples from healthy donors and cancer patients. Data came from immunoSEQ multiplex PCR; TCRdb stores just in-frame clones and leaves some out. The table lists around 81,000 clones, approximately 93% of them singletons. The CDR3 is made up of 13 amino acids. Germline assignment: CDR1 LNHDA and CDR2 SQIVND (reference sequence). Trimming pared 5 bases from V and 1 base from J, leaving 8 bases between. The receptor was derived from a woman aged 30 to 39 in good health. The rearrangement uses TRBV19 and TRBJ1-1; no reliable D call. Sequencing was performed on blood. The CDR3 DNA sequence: TGTGCCAGTAGTGTAACGGAGAACACTGAAGCTTTCTTT. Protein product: CASSVTENTEAFF.